This TCR beta chain came from a study of Ad26.COV2.S vaccination and SARS-CoV-2 variants. Study overall: Ad26.COV2.S, an intramuscular injection, was given once or twice 56 days apart.

The data were produced by immunoSEQ multiplex PCR, yet TCRdb's version contains in-frame clones alone and is incomplete. Of about 350,000 clones listed, around 89% are singletons. Treatment in this sample: roughly 19 received Ad26.COV2.S at low or high dose, single or two shots; several received placebo; per-sample allocation not given. The samples were gathered on day 63 after the first injection of vaccine or placebo. Of note for this clone: As yet, its antigen is unknown.

The V end lost 6 bases, the J end lost 4 bases, and 18 bases lay between the germline ends. This CDR3 contains 15 residues. Germline values: CDR1 SGHDT, CDR2 YYEEEE. General study points: Comparable non-spike TCR breadth was observed in vaccine and placebo recipients. Ad26.COV2.S recipients had broader spike-specific TCRs (P = 0.0014). Possible underestimation of total T cell responses by the TCR breadth and depth analyses was noted.

The V gene is TRBV5-6, the J gene TRBJ2-3; perhaps TRBD1 as D (6 bases). The material sequenced was peripheral blood, taken in a trial of Ad26.COV2.S vaccine versus placebo. The source is a person between 18 and 59 years old who received the Ad26.COV2.S COVID-19 vaccine or a placebo. The CDR3 nucleotides are TGTGCCAGCACCTTACGACAGGTCGGTGCAGATACGCAGTATTTT. Protein product: CASTLRQVGADTQYF.